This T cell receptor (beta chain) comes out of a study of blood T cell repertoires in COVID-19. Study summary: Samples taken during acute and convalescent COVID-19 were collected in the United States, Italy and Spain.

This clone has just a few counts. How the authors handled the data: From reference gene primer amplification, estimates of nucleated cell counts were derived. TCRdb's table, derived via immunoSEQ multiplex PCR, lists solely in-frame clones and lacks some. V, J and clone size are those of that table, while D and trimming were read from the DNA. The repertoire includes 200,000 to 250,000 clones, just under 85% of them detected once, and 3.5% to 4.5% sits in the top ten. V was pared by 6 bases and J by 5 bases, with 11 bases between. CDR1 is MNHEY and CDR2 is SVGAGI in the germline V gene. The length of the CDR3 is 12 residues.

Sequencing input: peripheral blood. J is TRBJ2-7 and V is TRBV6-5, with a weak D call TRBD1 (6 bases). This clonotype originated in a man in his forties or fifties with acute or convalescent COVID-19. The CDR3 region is CASSRGTNEQYF. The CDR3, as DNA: TGTGCCAGCAGCCGAGGGACAAACGAGCAGTACTTC.